Each of the 23 T cell receptor beta chains below was sequenced from the same sample in a study of shared T cell receptors in the human thymus. Repertoires were generated with immunoSEQ multiplex PCR, while TCRdb's copy carries only in-frame clones and drops some. The sample shows some 700,000 clones, approximately 90% of them seen only once. The data also belong to a second study, concerning human thymus T cells.

Sequencing input: thymocytes. The receptors come from a boy less than two years old with a congenital heart defect.

V gene TRBV5-1 combines with J gene TRBJ1-1; 10 bases map to TRBD1. From germline, CDR1 is SGHRS and CDR2 YFSETQ. Trimming cost V 2 bases and J 3 bases; bases outside gene matches: 7. This CDR3 is 16 amino acids long. The DNA for the CDR3 is TGCGCCAGCAGCTTAGGGACAGGGGAACCTTACACTGAAGCTTTCTTT. Protein sequence: CASSLGTGEPYTEAFF.

J is TRBJ1-3 and V is TRBV5-1; no clear D gene. This CDR3 spans 13 amino acids. Trimming shortened V by 4 bases and J by 2 bases, and 7 bases separated the two germline ends. Germline-derived CDR1 and CDR2 are SGHRS and YFSETQ. CDR3 nucleotides: TGCGCCAGCAGCCCGGAGACTGGAAACACCATATATTTT. Translation gives CASSPETGNTIYF.

The rearrangement links TRBV30 to TRBJ1-5, with D possibly matching TRBD1 (5 bases). The CDR3 loop spans 13 amino acids. Germline loops: CDR1 GTSNPN, CDR2 SVGIG (reference sequence). Trimming left V 1 base short and J 7 bases short, with 11 bases between. Here the CDR3 DNA reads TGTGCCTGGAGTGAATCGGGGGACCAGCCCCAGCATTTT. This sequence encodes CAWSESGDQPQHF.

This chain's CDR3 is CASSSSGGYGYTF. The CDR3 coding sequence is TGTGCCAGCAGCTCCTCAGGGGGCTATGGCTACACCTTC. This chain links TRBV9 with TRBJ1-2; 7 bases match TRBD1. Germline values: CDR1 SGDLS, CDR2 YYNGEE. The CDR3 is 13 amino acids. V shed 4 bases and J 4 bases; nucleotides not matched to a gene: 4. Drawing the rest from reference TRBV9 and TRBJ1-2, the complete variable domain is DSGVTQTPKHLITATGQRVTLRCSPRSGDLSVYWYQQSLDQGLQFLIQYYNGEERAKGNILERFSAQQFPDLHSELNLSSLELGDSALYFCASSSSGGYGYTFGSGTRLTVV.

V and J are TRBV5-4 and TRBJ2-1; 8 nucleotides line up with TRBD2. Unmatched junction bases numbered 10, after V lost 4 bases and J lost 1 base. Germline V gene sequence: CDR1 SGHNT, CDR2 YYREEE (reference sequence). This CDR3 has 17 amino acids. The CDR3, as DNA: TGTGCCAGCAGCGACGGGACTAGTCCACAATCCTACAATGAGCAGTTCTTC. This gives the protein CASSDGTSPQSYNEQFF.

The chain joins TRBV4-1 to TRBJ2-7; D gene ambiguous. V dropped 0 bases and J dropped 1 base, with 13 bases sitting between them. This CDR3 is built from 16 residues. Germline V gene data show CDR1 as MGHRA and CDR2 as YSYEKL. The CDR3 region is CASSQEHPARSYEQYF. For the CDR3, the DNA is TGCGCCAGCAGCCAAGAACACCCAGCTAGGTCCTACGAGCAGTACTTC.

The V gene is TRBV30, the J gene TRBJ1-1; the D gene is possibly TRBD1 (5 bases). Per germline, CDR1 GTSNPN and CDR2 SVGIG (reference sequence). This CDR3 has 17 residues. Between the trimmed V and J ends, which lost 1 base and 0 bases, there was a span of 18 bases. CDR3 protein: CAWSGGYSPLMNTEAFF. DNA of the CDR3: TGTGCCTGGAGTGGGGGCTATAGTCCTCTCATGAACACTGAAGCTTTCTTT.

J is TRBJ1-5 and V is TRBV27; D is ambiguous. Trimming removed 9 bases from V and 0 bases from J, with 15 bases in between. From germline, CDR1 is MNHEY and CDR2 SMNVEV (reference sequence). This CDR3 has 15 amino acids. This chain's CDR3 is CASKVALYSNQPQHF. CDR3 sequence (DNA): TGTGCCAGTAAAGTGGCCCTTTATAGCAATCAGCCCCAGCATTTT.

The rearrangement uses TRBV6-5 and TRBJ1-1, with 9 bases aligning to TRBD1. Germline V lookup: CDR1 MNHEY, CDR2 SVGAGI. V lost 5 bases to trimming and J lost 4 bases; unmatched junction nucleotides: 5. The CDR3 contains 14 residues. The CDR3 DNA reads TGTGCCAGCAGTCCATCGGACAGGGGCACTGAAGCTTTCTTT. Translated, it gives CASSPSDRGTEAFF.

The rearrangement joins TRBV10-3 to TRBJ2-7; 7 nucleotides agree with TRBD1. The CDR3 sequence is 15 residues long. V shed 2 bases and J 2 bases; nucleotides not matched to a gene: 6. Per germline, CDR1 ENHRY and CDR2 SYGVKD. The CDR3 nucleotides are TGTGCCATCAGTGAGCCCGGACAGGATACCTACGAGCAGTACTTC. Its protein is CAISEPGQDTYEQYF.

This sequence joins TRBV7-6 and TRBJ2-2; 7 bases agree with TRBD1. With V trimmed by 2 bases and J by 6 bases, 6 bases remained unmatched. The CDR3 is 15 amino acids. Looked up from germline, CDR1 is SGHVS and CDR2 is FNYEAQ. The CDR3: CASSLWQGEPGELFF. The CDR3 nucleotides read TGTGCCAGCAGCTTATGGCAGGGGGAGCCCGGGGAGCTGTTTTTT.

V usage is TRBV5-4 and J usage is TRBJ2-1, with 11 positions matching TRBD2. In germline, CDR1 is SGHNT, CDR2 YYREEE (reference sequence). Germline trimming cut 4 bases from V and 6 bases from J; bases unmatched to any gene: 6. The CDR3 sequence is 15 residues long. CDR3 sequence (DNA): TGTGCCAGCAGCCCCGGACTAGCGGGCCCCAATGAGCAGTTCTTC. Translating it yields CASSPGLAGPNEQFF.

The J gene is TRBJ2-7, the V gene TRBV4-3, with TRBD2 matching 8 bases. Trimming cost V 1 base and J 4 bases; bases outside gene matches: 15. Germline V gene lookup returns CDR1 LGHNA and CDR2 YSLEER. This CDR3 is 18 amino acids long. The CDR3 is CASSQAPGVAGSRYEQYF. The DNA of the CDR3 is TGCGCCAGCAGCCAAGCCCCCGGGGTAGCGGGATCAAGATACGAGCAGTACTTC.

The chain couples TRBV18 to TRBJ2-7; 15 bases match TRBD2. The germline gives CDR1 KGHSH, CDR2 LQKENI. V trimming: 5 bases; J trimming: 7 bases; junction bases outside the gene matches: 3. CDR3 length: 14 residues. In DNA, the CDR3 is TGTGCCAGCTCAGGGGGACTAGCGGGAGGTGAGCAGTACTTC. As protein: CASSGGLAGGEQYF.

J is TRBJ1-3 and V is TRBV6-6; possible D gene TRBD1, 6 bases. Deletions cut 5 bases from V and 2 bases from J, with 10 bases between. This CDR3 comprises 14 residues. The germline gives CDR1 MNHNY, CDR2 SVGAGI (reference sequence). The DNA of the CDR3 is TGTGCCAGCAGTACGGACAGAGCTGGAAACACCATATATTTT. Translation: CASSTDRAGNTIYF.

V gene TRBV2 combines with J gene TRBJ2-1, with 7 bases fitting TRBD2. This CDR3 is built from 22 residues. Germline V lookup: CDR1 SNHLY, CDR2 FYNNEI. The ends lost 0 bases at V and 3 bases at J; junction bases unmatched: 23. The CDR3 sequence is CASSEAVPRLGSKRDFYNEQFF. As DNA, the CDR3 is TGTGCCAGCAGTGAAGCGGTCCCTCGTCTTGGCTCCAAGCGGGATTTCTACAATGAGCAGTTCTTC. The whole variable domain, filled in from reference TRBV2 and TRBJ2-1, reads EPEVTQTPSHQVTQMGQEVILRCVPISNHLYFYWYRQILGQKVEFLVSFYNNEISEKSEIFDDQFSVERPDGSNFTLKIRSTKLEDSAMYFCASSEAVPRLGSKRDFYNEQFFGPGTRLTVL.

V and J are TRBV2 and TRBJ2-5; 8 positions agree with TRBD2. The CDR3 extends over 14 amino acids. In germline, CDR1 is SNHLY, CDR2 FYNNEI. With 5 bases clipped from V and 3 bases from J, the junction kept 5 bases outside the gene matches. CDR3 region: CASSSGTRKETQYF. The CDR3 coding sequence is TGTGCCAGCAGTTCCGGGACTAGAAAAGAGACCCAGTACTTC.

V gene TRBV30 combines with J gene TRBJ2-3; 8 bases map to TRBD2. CDR1 is GTSNPN, CDR2 SVGIG, per germline (reference sequence). V shed 0 bases and J 0 bases; nucleotides not matched to a gene: 14. The CDR3 runs to 19 residues. The CDR3 region is CAWSVTRLAGHVSTDTQYF. DNA for the CDR3: TGTGCCTGGAGTGTAACGCGCCTAGCGGGCCACGTTAGCACAGATACGCAGTATTTT.

A few counts support this clone. The rearrangement links TRBV11-2 to TRBJ2-7; D call uncertain. Trimming stripped 3 bases from V and 6 bases from J, with 15 bases between. The CDR3 totals 14 residues. Germline V gene data show CDR1 as SGHAT and CDR2 as FQNNGV. CDR3 in amino acids: CASSFSAHSGEQYF. In nucleotides, the CDR3 is TGTGCCAGCAGCTTCTCCGCCCATTCGGGCGAGCAGTACTTC.

The V call is TRBV19, the J call TRBJ2-1; D is perhaps TRBD2 (5 bases). Germline V gene lookup returns CDR1 LNHDA and CDR2 SQIVND (reference sequence). V gave up 5 bases and J gave up 9 bases, with 11 bases separating them. The CDR3 runs 12 residues. CDR3 region: CASSPLAGEQFF. CDR3 DNA: TGTGCCAGTAGTCCCCTAGCAGGTGAGCAGTTCTTC.

The rearrangement links TRBV5-8 to TRBJ2-1, with 8 bases fitting TRBD2. Per germline, CDR1 SGHTS and CDR2 YDEGEE. V lost 6 bases, J lost 0 bases, and 8 bases stayed unmatched. The CDR3 is 16 residues long. As DNA, the CDR3 is TGTGCCAGCACCACGCCCCTAGCGGGCTCCTACAATGAGCAGTTCTTC. This gives the protein CASTTPLAGSYNEQFF.

A single count supports this clone. The rearrangement joins TRBV4-2 to TRBJ2-3; 10 nucleotides match TRBD2. Germline loops: CDR1 LGHNA, CDR2 YNFKEQ. This CDR3 region has 15 residues. J lost 4 bases, V lost 1 base, and 2 bases had no gene match. CDR3 nucleotides: TGTGCCAGCAGCCAAGCGCTAGCGGGGGCAGATACGCAGTATTTT. This encodes CASSQALAGADTQYF.

The chain combines TRBV10-2 with TRBJ2-5, with D possibly TRBD2 on 6 matching bases. Per the germline V gene, CDR1 is WSHSY and CDR2 is SAAADI. This CDR3 comprises 13 residues. Trimming stripped 7 bases from V and 1 base from J, with 10 bases between. DNA for the CDR3: TGCGCCAGCATGGGTAGCGGCCAAGAGACCCAGTACTTC. Translated: CASMGSGQETQYF.